This is a list of T cell receptor beta chains from one sample in a study of shared clonotypes between healthy human individuals. Here immunoSEQ multiplex PCR was the method, and the copy in TCRdb shows in-frame clones only, minus some. The table includes about a million clones, about 70% detected once. The specimen was memory CD4+ T cells sorted from blood. These TCRs come from a man between 18 and 35 years old in good health. Each CDR3 is given with its conserved first and last residue. The D gene is left open where the match is weak. Clone size, where shown, is once, few, many, or a class for clones that have expanded.

TRBD2	TRBV18	TRBJ2-3	once	CASTLSGATDTQYF	TGTGCCAGCACCCTCAGCGGGGCGACAGATACGCAGTATTTT
-	TRBV6-5	TRBJ2-2	-	CASRDGGNTGELFF	TGTGCCAGCAGGGATGGCGGGAACACCGGGGAGCTGTTTTTT
-	TRBV6-5	TRBJ2-5	-	CASSYSLRFQETQYF	TGTGCCAGCAGTTACTCGTTACGGTTCCAAGAGACCCAGTACTTC
-	TRBV5-1	TRBJ1-6	-	CASSLRGLGSPLHF	TGCGCCAGCAGCTTGCGGGGGTTGGGTTCACCCCTCCACTTT
TRBD2	TRBV9	TRBJ2-2	-	CASSIGLADNTGELFF	TGTGCCAGCAGCATAGGACTAGCGGACAACACCGGGGAGCTGTTTTTT
TRBD1	TRBV7-2	TRBJ1-5	-	CASSPEGTGIGQPQHF	TGTGCCAGCAGCCCAGAAGGGACAGGGATCGGACAGCCCCAGCATTTT
-	TRBV19	TRBJ1-2	-	CASNSGRSYGYTF	TGTGCCAGTAATTCTGGGAGAAGCTATGGCTACACCTTC
-	TRBV7-9	TRBJ2-5	-	CASSLGLRLPQETQYF	TGTGCCAGCAGCTTAGGGCTCCGCCTCCCCCAAGAGACCCAGTACTTC
TRBD2	TRBV11-2	TRBJ2-3	-	CASSFLAGGSDTQYF	TGTGCCAGCAGCTTCTTAGCGGGGGGCTCAGATACGCAGTATTTT
-	TRBV30	TRBJ2-4	-	CAWSVVGAKNIQYF	TGTGCCTGGAGTGTAGTCGGAGCCAAAAACATTCAGTACTTC
-	TRBV7-9	TRBJ1-1	-	CASSLLPDTEAFF	TGTGCCAGCAGCCTCTTACCGGACACTGAAGCTTTCTTT
TRBD1	TRBV7-2	TRBJ1-2	-	CASSAAGGINYGYTF	TGTGCCAGCAGCGCCGCAGGGGGGATCAACTATGGCTACACCTTC
-	TRBV7-3	TRBJ1-1	-	CASSLMGDTEAFF	TGTGCCAGCAGCCTTATGGGGGACACTGAAGCTTTCTTT
-	TRBV5-5	TRBJ2-5	-	CASSLGGISQETQYF	TGTGCCAGCAGCTTGGGGGGGATTTCGCAAGAGACCCAGTACTTC
TRBD2	TRBV2	TRBJ2-3	once	CASSRSGSLTSTDTQYF	TGTGCCAGCAGTCGTAGCGGGAGCCTTACTAGCACAGATACGCAGTATTTT
-	TRBV2	TRBJ1-2	-	CASSDRDYGYTF	TGTGCCAGCAGTGACAGGGACTATGGCTACACCTTC
TRBD1	TRBV7-8	TRBJ1-1	-	CASSSSQGADTEAFF	TGTGCCAGCAGCTCATCCCAGGGGGCGGACACTGAAGCTTTCTTT
-	TRBV25-1	TRBJ1-4	-	CASSEYKTTNEKLFF	TGTGCCAGCAGTGAATACAAGACAACTAATGAAAAACTGTTTTTT
-	TRBV5-1	TRBJ1-1	-	CASSLESVGTEAFF	TGCGCCAGCAGCTTGGAATCAGTCGGCACTGAAGCTTTCTTT
-	TRBV30	TRBJ1-5	-	CAWRNPGFSNQPQHF	TGTGCCTGGAGAAATCCGGGCTTTAGCAATCAGCCCCAGCATTTT
-	TRBV5-6	TRBJ1-2	-	CASSSYRDGYGYTF	TGTGCCAGCAGCTCTTACCGGGACGGATATGGCTACACCTTC
-	TRBV10-1	TRBJ1-5	-	CARDTGPGRTQHF	TGCGCCAGGGATACAGGTCCAGGCCGGACCCAGCATTTT
-	TRBV27	TRBJ2-7	-	CASRGSTGSVYYEQYF	TGTGCCAGCAGGGGAAGTACAGGTTCGGTTTACTACGAGCAGTACTTC
TRBD2	TRBV10-2	TRBJ2-3	-	CASSESGSWEDTQYF	TGCGCCAGCAGTGAAAGCGGGAGCTGGGAGGATACGCAGTATTTT
-	TRBV19	TRBJ1-2	few	CASSRTVDYGYTF	TGTGCCAGTAGTCGGACAGTCGATTATGGCTACACCTTC
-	TRBV19	TRBJ2-2	once	CASSIPGETGELFF	TGTGCCAGTAGTATTCCAGGGGAGACCGGGGAGCTGTTTTTT
TRBD2	TRBV6-5	TRBJ2-3	once	CASSYQGLATDTQYF	TGTGCCAGCAGTTACCAAGGACTAGCGACAGATACGCAGTATTTT
TRBD1	TRBV18	TRBJ1-6	once	CASSPSTGVNSPLHF	TGTGCCAGCTCACCTTCGACAGGGGTTAATTCACCCCTCCACTTT
-	TRBV28	TRBJ1-1	-	CASGVRTEAFF	TGTGCCAGCGGTGTGCGGACTGAAGCTTTCTTT
-	TRBV7-8	TRBJ2-4	few	CASSLRPPGQENIQYF	TGTGCCAGCAGCTTAAGGCCCCCCGGGCAGGAGAACATTCAGTACTTC
-	TRBV30	TRBJ2-7	-	CAWSVLTYEQYF	TGTGCCTGGAGTGTGCTCACATACGAGCAGTACTTC
-	TRBV5-1	TRBJ2-7	-	CASSLVAGEGEQYF	TGCGCCAGCAGCTTGGTTGCAGGGGAAGGCGAGCAGTACTTC
-	TRBV6-1	TRBJ2-5	-	CASSPIPVYQETQYF	TGTGCCAGCAGTCCGATTCCAGTGTACCAAGAGACCCAGTACTTC
TRBD1	TRBV29-1	TRBJ1-3	-	CSAHKGAAGNTIYF	TGCAGCGCTCATAAGGGGGCCGCTGGAAACACCATATATTTT
TRBD2	TRBV29-1	TRBJ2-1	-	CSVGSGNYYNEQFF	TGCAGCGTTGGTAGCGGGAACTATTACAATGAGCAGTTCTTC
TRBD1	TRBV2	TRBJ2-7	-	CASSVTGVEQYF	TGTGCCAGCAGTGTGACAGGGGTCGAGCAGTACTTC
TRBD2	TRBV6-6	TRBJ2-7	-	CASSYRLAGPYEQYF	TGTGCCAGCAGTTACCGACTAGCGGGCCCCTACGAGCAGTACTTC
TRBD1	TRBV6-1	TRBJ1-1	-	CASSDLRDRGTEAFF	TGTGCCAGCAGTGACCTCCGGGACAGGGGGACTGAAGCTTTCTTT
-	TRBV10-3	TRBJ1-1	-	CAISEVRGREGKTEAFF	TGTGCCATCAGTGAGGTACGGGGCAGGGAGGGGAAAACTGAAGCTTTCTTT
-	TRBV5-1	TRBJ2-5	-	CASRIGSQETQYF	TGCGCCAGCAGAATTGGGTCACAAGAGACCCAGTACTTC
-	TRBV5-4	TRBJ2-3	few	CASSPSRAGLVTDTQYF	TGTGCCAGCAGCCCATCACGCGCGGGGTTAGTCACAGATACGCAGTATTTT
-	TRBV10-3	TRBJ1-2	-	CATGVTGNYGYTF	TGTGCCACCGGGGTTACAGGGAACTATGGCTACACCTTC
-	TRBV5-1	TRBJ2-6	-	CASSLGSGTALDYLTF	TGCGCCAGCAGCTTGGGGTCCGGGACAGCCCTGGACTATCTGACTTTC